This T cell receptor beta chain was sequenced during a study of blood T cell repertoires in COVID-19. Study-level information: From T cells, B-cell-depleted T cells, or PBMCs came the material, which was cDNA or gDNA.

This study enrolled people aged 18 to 89 from about 26 US geographic areas. Clinical history reported by participants formed the basis on which cohorts were assigned. Comment on this clone: At one end the junction does not follow the germline gene, possibly because of a read error.

Sequencing used immunoSEQ multiplex PCR; TCRdb keeps in-frame clones, though not all of them. The sample holds roughly 270,000 clones, roughly 80% seen once. CDR1 SGHVS and CDR2 FQNEAQ come from the germline V gene. CDR3 size: 17 residues. The receptor was isolated from a man between 35 and 55 years old who had been exposed to COVID-19. The sequenced material came from PBMCs or T cells enriched from blood (not recorded which). The V and J genes are TRBV7-8 and TRBJ2-1; 11 positions match TRBD2. CDR3: CASSPNRLAGMYSEQFF. CDR3 bases: TGTGCCAGCAGCCCCAACCGACTAGCGGGAATGTACAGTGAGCAGTTCTTC. The variable domain in full, with the rest retrieved from reference TRBV7-8 and TRBJ2-1, is GAGVSQSPRYKVAKRGQDVALRCDPISGHVSLFWYQQALGQGPEFLTYFQNEAQLDKSGLPSDRFFAERPEGSVSTLKIQRTQQEDSAVYLCASSPNRLAGMYSEQFFGPGTRLTVL.